Listed below are T cell receptor beta chains from one sample, sequenced in a study of shared clonotypes between healthy human individuals. Repertoires were generated with immunoSEQ multiplex PCR, while TCRdb's copy carries only in-frame clones and drops some. The sample records 450,000 to 700,000 clones, 95% to 96% being singletons. Material for sequencing was naive CD8+ T cells sorted from blood. These receptors were taken from a woman aged 25 to 39 in good health. Both conserved end residues are part of each CDR3. D genes are given only for firm matches. Expanded clones are given a class, and other clones once, few, many or no size at all.

>TRBV4-1|TRBJ2-7|TRBD1|.
TGCGCCAGCAGCCAGACCCGGGACAGGCGCCCGGGGGAGCAGTACTTC
CASSQTRDRRPGEQYF
>TRBV27|TRBJ1-5|.|.
TGTGCCAGCAGCCCCTCCCAGGGAAATAGCAATCAGCCCCAGCATTTT
CASSPSQGNSNQPQHF
>TRBV5-1|TRBJ2-1|TRBD2|.
TGCGCCAGCAGCTTGGAGGGGACTAGGGGTTTAGGCAATGAGCAGTTCTTC
CASSLEGTRGLGNEQFF
>TRBV5-5|TRBJ2-3|.|.
TGTGCCAGCAGCCACACGTATCCTAGCACAGATACGCAGTATTTT
CASSHTYPSTDTQYF
>TRBV6-5|TRBJ2-2|.|.
TGTGCCAGCAGTTACAGGGTCGGGGAGCTGTTTTTT
CASSYRVGELFF
>TRBV4-1|TRBJ2-7|.|.
TGCGCCAGCAGCCAAGGGCGGGCGTTAGGGTACGAGCAGTACTTC
CASSQGRALGYEQYF
>TRBV7-8|TRBJ2-2|TRBD2|.
TGTGCCAGCAGCTTAGGGAAAACTAGCGGGTTGGGGGAGCTGTTTTTT
CASSLGKTSGLGELFF
>TRBV14|TRBJ1-2|.|.
TGTGCCAGCAGCCAAGACTACAGGGCAGGGGCTGGCTACACCTTC
CASSQDYRAGAGYTF
>TRBV4-2|TRBJ2-7|.|.
TGTGCCAGCAGCCAGTCACAGGCAGAGGCCTACGAGCAGTACTTC
CASSQSQAEAYEQYF
>TRBV21-1|TRBJ2-1|.|.
TGTGCCAGCAGCAACTGGGCTAGCAGTGATTATAACCACAATGAGCAGTTCTTC
CASSNWASSDYNHNEQFF
>TRBV5-4|TRBJ1-1|TRBD1|.
TGTGCCAGCAGCGCGGGACAGGGGGGCACTGAAGCTTTCTTT
CASSAGQGGTEAFF
>TRBV6-5|TRBJ2-2|TRBD1|.
TGTGCCAGCAGTTACATTGGACAGGGCGAATCCGGGGAGCTGTTTTTT
CASSYIGQGESGELFF
>TRBV11-2|TRBJ2-3|.|.
TGTGCCAGCAGCTTAGAGGGGGGTGGCACAGATACGCAGTATTTT
CASSLEGGGTDTQYF
>TRBV28|TRBJ1-2|TRBD1|once
TGTGCCAGCAGCATGGACAGGGGGCGTGGCTACACCTTC
CASSMDRGRGYTF
>TRBV4-1|TRBJ2-1|.|.
TGCGCCAGCAGCCAAGATCGGCGCAGGGAGAGATACTACAATGAGCAGTTCTTC
CASSQDRRRERYYNEQFF
>TRBV11-2|TRBJ1-1|.|.
TGTGCCAGCAGCTTAGTCAAGAACACTGAAGCTTTCTTT
CASSLVKNTEAFF
>TRBV10-1|TRBJ2-2|.|.
TGCGCCAGCAGTGACTCGCTGGTTCGAAACGGGGAGCTGTTTTTT
CASSDSLVRNGELFF
>TRBV27|TRBJ2-2|TRBD2|.
TGTGCCAGCAGCCAAATCGGGACTAGAGGTCTGGCCGCGGCCGGGGAGCTGTTTTTT
CASSQIGTRGLAAAGELFF
>TRBV28|TRBJ1-1|.|.
TGTGCCAGCAGTTTACAGAGCACTGAAGCTTTCTTT
CASSLQSTEAFF
>TRBV5-5|TRBJ2-7|TRBD1|.
TGTGCCAGCAGCTTCCCGGGACAGTCCTACGAGCAGTACTTC
CASSFPGQSYEQYF
>TRBV4-1|TRBJ1-4|.|.
TGCGCCAGCAGCCAAGACGGGAATGAAAAACTGTTTTTT
CASSQDGNEKLFF
>TRBV6-1|TRBJ2-1|.|.
TGTGCCAGCAGTGAAGTCTACAATGAGCAGTTCTTC
CASSEVYNEQFF
>TRBV7-8|TRBJ2-1|.|.
TGTGCCAGCAGCTTAGTTCCCAGGGGCCGGGACAATGAGCAGTTCTTC
CASSLVPRGRDNEQFF
>TRBV6-1|TRBJ2-7|TRBD2|.
TGTGCCAGCCGGGGGGGCTCCTACGAGCAGTACTTC
CASRGGSYEQYF
>TRBV5-1|TRBJ2-2|.|.
TGCGCCAGCAGCCGGGCGGACGGGGCCACCGGGGAGCTGTTTTTT
CASSRADGATGELFF
>TRBV2|TRBJ2-7|TRBD1|.
TGTGCCAGCAGTGACCCCGGGACAGGGGTGTACGAGCAGTACTTC
CASSDPGTGVYEQYF
>TRBV27|TRBJ2-7|TRBD2|.
TGTGCCAGCAGTCCCGGGACTAGCGGGAGTAACGAGCAGTACTTC
CASSPGTSGSNEQYF
>TRBV29-1|TRBJ1-2|.|.
TGCAGCGCTGACGTCGGGGGGCCATCATACACCTTC
CSADVGGPSYTF
>TRBV27|TRBJ2-7|.|.
TGTGCCAGCAGACTGAACAGGCATTACGAGCAGTACTTC
CASRLNRHYEQYF
>TRBV13|TRBJ1-2|.|.
TGTGCCAGCAGCTTAGGAGGATATGGCTACACCTTC
CASSLGGYGYTF
>TRBV28|TRBJ2-7|TRBD1|once
TGTGCCAGCAGTTTAACAGGGGCGTCCTACGAGCAGTACTTC
CASSLTGASYEQYF
>TRBV27|TRBJ2-1|TRBD2|.
TGTGCCAGCAGCCCGACTAGCGGGAGTCGGAATGAGCAGTTCTTC
CASSPTSGSRNEQFF
>TRBV7-6|TRBJ2-1|.|.
TGTGCCAGCAGCTTAGCGGGAGCGGCCTACAATGAGCAGTTCTTC
CASSLAGAAYNEQFF
>TRBV18|TRBJ2-3|TRBD2|once
TGTGCCAGCTCACCAACTGCTAGCGGGAGCACAGATACGCAGTATTTT
CASSPTASGSTDTQYF
>TRBV14|TRBJ2-7|.|.
TGTGCCAGCAGCCAAGACGCCGGGAGCGCTTACGAGCAGTACTTC
CASSQDAGSAYEQYF
>TRBV5-8|TRBJ1-5|.|.
TGTGCCAGCAGCCAGGATTGGAATCAGCCCCAGCATTTT
CASSQDWNQPQHF
>TRBV7-8|TRBJ2-7|.|.
TGTGCCAGCAGCCTGGGCGGCGGTCCCTTGCGGGAGCAGTACTTC
CASSLGGGPLREQYF
>TRBV27|TRBJ2-7|TRBD1|.
TGTGCCAGCAGTCCGGGACAGGGGGCGTACGAGCAGTACTTC
CASSPGQGAYEQYF
>TRBV5-1|TRBJ2-7|.|.
TGCGCCAGCAGCCAAGGAACCTACGAGCAGTACTTC
CASSQGTYEQYF
>TRBV10-3|TRBJ2-7|.|.
TGTGCCATCAGTGTATCACAGGCACCGCACCACCTTCACTACGAGCAGTACTTC
CAISVSQAPHHLHYEQYF
>TRBV7-6|TRBJ1-2|.|.
TGTGCCAGCAGCTTAGAGTCCGGGGGCTTTGGCTACACCTTC
CASSLESGGFGYTF
>TRBV7-9|TRBJ2-7|.|.
TGTGCCAGCAGCTTAGCGCAGAGCTACGAGCAGTACTTC
CASSLAQSYEQYF
>TRBV14|TRBJ2-7|TRBD2|.
TGTGCCAGCAGCCCACTAGCGCTCTCCTACGAGCAGTACTTC
CASSPLALSYEQYF
>TRBV7-9|TRBJ1-1|.|.
TGTGCCAGCAGCTTAGTGGAGGGGGGGACTGAAGCTTTCTTT
CASSLVEGGTEAFF
>TRBV15|TRBJ2-7|TRBD1|.
TGTGCCACCAGCCCGTATCCGGAGACCGGGACAGGGAGCGACTACGAGCAGTACTTC
CATSPYPETGTGSDYEQYF
>TRBV19|TRBJ2-2|TRBD2|once
TGTGCCAGTAGTATCGGGCCGGGACTAGCGGACACCGGGGAGCTGTTTTTT
CASSIGPGLADTGELFF